A single sample gave rise to the 29 T cell receptor beta chains below, sequenced in a study of shared clonotypes between healthy human individuals. Sequenced by immunoSEQ multiplex PCR; TCRdb stores in-frame clones only, minus some. The sample lists 2 million to 2.5 million clones; 90% to 96% were seen once. Sequencing was done on a sample of naive CD4+ T cells sorted from blood. Subset specified: CD45RA+ positively selected. The receptors stem from a man aged 18 to 30 in good health.

This clone occurred a few times. V and J are TRBV9 and TRBJ2-2; D possibly corresponds to TRBD1 (5 bases). Germline CDR1 reads SGDLS; CDR2 reads YYNGEE. The length of the CDR3 is 13 residues. Between the trimmed V and J ends, which lost 0 bases and 6 bases, there was a span of 6 bases. In nucleotides, the CDR3 is TGTGCCAGCAGCGTAGAACAGGCCGGGGAGCTGTTTTTT. This translates into CASSVEQAGELFF. The complete variable domain, with remaining parts taken from reference TRBV9 and TRBJ2-2, reads DSGVTQTPKHLITATGQRVTLRCSPRSGDLSVYWYQQSLDQGLQFLIQYYNGEERAKGNILERFSAQQFPDLHSELNLSSLELGDSALYFCASSVEQAGELFFGEGSRLTVL.

This chain joins TRBV5-1 and TRBJ2-7; D perhaps matches TRBD1 (5 bases). V shed 4 bases and J shed 0 bases, with 17 bases lying between them. Germline values: CDR1 SGHRS, CDR2 YFSETQ. The CDR3 loop spans 16 amino acids. The CDR3 region has the DNA TGCGCCAGCAGCCCTGGCGTAGGGGCGAGCTCCTACGAGCAGTACTTC. Residues: CASSPGVGASSYEQYF.

This chain joins TRBV6-5 and TRBJ2-4; D unresolved. The CDR3 has 15 residues. V shed 0 bases and J shed 2 bases, with 8 bases lying between them. In germline, CDR1 is MNHEY, CDR2 SVGAGI. The CDR3 DNA follows: TGTGCCAGCAGTTACTCGACGGGCTCCAAAAACATTCAGTACTTC. This codes for CASSYSTGSKNIQYF.

The rearrangement joins TRBV29-1 to TRBJ2-7; a weak D match, TRBD1 (7 bases). Looked up from germline, CDR1 is SQVTM and CDR2 is ANQGSEA. The CDR3 extends over 11 amino acids. The CDR3 sequence is CSGVEGAEQYF. The CDR3 DNA reads as TGCAGTGGGGTGGAGGGGGCAGAGCAGTACTTC.

V and J are TRBV7-9 and TRBJ2-5; 8 bases are a match to TRBD1. The CDR3 is 14 amino acids. Trimming removed 5 bases from V and 3 bases from J; junction bases left unmatched: 5. The germline gives CDR1 SEHNR, CDR2 FQNEAQ (reference sequence). CDR3 DNA: TGTGCCAGCAGCCCAGCAGGGGGCGAAGAGACCCAGTACTTC. Translating it yields CASSPAGGEETQYF.

The rearrangement joins TRBV11-2 to TRBJ2-7, with 7 positions matching TRBD2. V lost 1 base and J lost 5; bases outside the gene matches: 14. Germline V gene lookup returns CDR1 SGHAT and CDR2 FQNNGV. This CDR3 is 17 amino acids long. The CDR3: CASSLAHGGSNGHEQYF. CDR3 nucleotide sequence: TGTGCCAGCAGCTTAGCTCACGGCGGGAGTAACGGCCACGAGCAGTACTTC.

The chain has TRBV4-1 and TRBJ1-2; 9 positions agree with TRBD1. The CDR3 totals 17 residues. From germline, CDR1 is MGHRA and CDR2 YSYEKL. The junction had 13 bases not matched to a gene; V was cut back by 2 bases and J by 6 bases. The CDR3 sequence: CASSQLSSGTGRNGYTF. DNA of the CDR3: TGCGCCAGCAGCCAATTGTCTTCCGGGACAGGGCGGAATGGCTACACCTTC.

Details on this clone: The sample has other DNA sequences that encode this CDR3 too. The chain is built from TRBV7-2 and TRBJ1-1; no reliable D call. Trimming cost V 1 base and J 2 bases, with 8 bases left between them. The CDR3 length is 14 residues. Germline CDR1 is SGHTA and CDR2 is FQGNSA. The DNA for the CDR3 is TGTGCCAGCAGCTTAGGGACGGCTAACACTGAAGCTTTCTTT. Translation gives CASSLGTANTEAFF.

The rearrangement uses TRBV18 and TRBJ1-1; 8 bases map to TRBD1. Germline values: CDR1 KGHSH, CDR2 LQKENI. This CDR3 region has 13 residues. Losses at the gene ends were 6 bases for V and 8 bases for J; bases not matched to a gene: 8. The CDR3 is CASSLQGAGEAFF. CDR3 in DNA: TGTGCCAGCTCCCTCCAGGGGGCGGGGGAAGCTTTCTTT.

This clone was seen a single time. The chain is built from TRBV11-2 and TRBJ2-7; no definite D call. This CDR3 spans 12 amino acids. The germline V and J ends were trimmed by 6 bases and 3 bases, with 9 bases remaining between them. Looked up from germline, CDR1 is SGHAT and CDR2 is FQNNGV. This CDR3 is CASSPFRYEQYF. The DNA for the CDR3 is TGTGCCAGCAGTCCCTTCCGCTACGAGCAGTACTTC.

Worth noting for this clone: Other nucleotide sequences from this sample produce the same CDR3. The chain uses TRBV10-3 and TRBJ2-3, with 7 positions matching TRBD2. CDR1 and CDR2 (germline): ENHRY, SYGVKD. This CDR3 contains 15 residues. The V and J ends lost 2 bases and 0 bases, in that order; junction bases with no gene match: 2. The CDR3 nucleotides read TGTGCCATCAGTGAGAGTAGCGGGAGCACAGATACGCAGTATTTT. Its translation is CAISESSGSTDTQYF.

Turning to this clone: Other DNA sequences from this sample encode an identical CDR3 as well. J is TRBJ1-2 and V is TRBV7-9; D ambiguous. Germline V gives CDR1 SEHNR, CDR2 FQNEAQ (reference sequence). V lost 1 base and J lost 8, with 8 bases in between. The CDR3 runs 12 residues. The CDR3 DNA follows: TGTGCCAGCAGCTTAGTAACCGGCGGCTACACCTTC. It codes for CASSLVTGGYTF.

J is TRBJ1-5 and V is TRBV15; 8 positions agree with TRBD1. Germline lookup yields CDR1 LNHNV and CDR2 YYDKDF (reference sequence). This CDR3 comprises 15 residues. With V trimmed by 0 bases and J by 6 bases, 4 bases remained unmatched. The CDR3 loop is CATSRDRTGTQPQHF. In DNA form, the CDR3 reads TGTGCCACCAGCAGAGATAGGACAGGGACTCAGCCCCAGCATTTT.

The V gene is TRBV6-1, the J gene TRBJ1-2, with 9 positions matching TRBD1. CDR1 is MNHNS and CDR2 is SASEGT in the germline V gene. The CDR3 has 14 amino acids. The trim removed 8 bases at V and 13 bases at J, leaving 17 bases unmatched. The CDR3 region is CASGGTGRPPMGTF. CDR3 nucleotide sequence: TGTGCCAGCGGGGGGACAGGGCGACCCCCGATGGGCACCTTC.

The gene calls are TRBV29-1 and TRBJ2-7; D not certain. Trimming removed 5 bases from V and 2 bases from J, with 7 bases in between. The CDR3 contains 11 residues. Germline loops: CDR1 SQVTM, CDR2 ANQGSEA. In DNA form, the CDR3 reads TGCAGCGTTACCGGCCCCTACGAGCAGTACTTC. Translating it yields CSVTGPYEQYF.

This rearrangement joins TRBV11-2 to TRBJ2-7; D gene ambiguous. Trimming took off 0 bases at V and 4 bases at J, with 7 bases between the two ends. The CDR3 spans 13 residues. Germline lookup yields CDR1 SGHAT and CDR2 FQNNGV. The CDR3 loop reads CASSLDSHYEQYF. As DNA, the CDR3 is TGTGCCAGCAGCTTAGATAGCCATTACGAGCAGTACTTC.

This chain uses TRBV5-5 with TRBJ2-7, with 14 bases fitting TRBD2. Germline trimming cut 4 bases from V and 3 bases from J; bases unmatched to any gene: 12. CDR3 length equals 18 residues. The germline V gene has CDR1 SGHKS and CDR2 YYEKEE (reference sequence). CDR3 sequence: CASSHGTSGSPRGYEQYF. The CDR3 nucleotides read TGTGCCAGCAGCCACGGGACTAGCGGGAGCCCAAGGGGCTACGAGCAGTACTTC.

DNA for the CDR3: TGCGCCAGCAGCCAAGCCTATACCGATAATTCACCCCTCCACTTT. Protein sequence: CASSQAYTDNSPLHF. The genes are TRBV4-3 and TRBJ1-6; D remains ambiguous. The CDR3 totals 15 residues. With 1 base removed from V and 5 bases from J, the gap between germline ends came to 9 bases. The germline gives CDR1 LGHNA, CDR2 YSLEER.

The chain joins TRBV10-3 to TRBJ1-5, with TRBD1 identical over 10 bases. V lost 6 bases, J lost 6 bases, and 8 bases stayed unmatched. This CDR3 spans 15 amino acids. The germline gives CDR1 ENHRY, CDR2 SYGVKD. The CDR3, as DNA: TGTGCCATCAGCGCCGTGGACAGGGGGGGTCAGCCCCAGCATTTT. It is translated as CAISAVDRGGQPQHF.

The chain links TRBV7-2 to TRBJ2-7; no reliable D call. The CDR3 loop spans 13 amino acids. Trimming took 5 bases from V and 1 from J, leaving 9 bases between them. Germline CDR1 and CDR2: SGHTA and FQGNSA. This CDR3 reads CASSGPNSYEQYF. The CDR3, as DNA: TGTGCCAGCAGCGGCCCCAATTCCTACGAGCAGTACTTC. Together with reference TRBV7-2 and TRBJ2-7, the CDR3 gives the full variable domain: GAGVSQSPSNKVTEKGKDVELRCDPISGHTALYWYRQSLGQGLEFLIYFQGNSAPDKSGLPSDRFSAERTGGSVSTLTIQRTQQEDSAVYLCASSGPNSYEQYFGPGTRLTVT.

The CDR3 DNA is TGCGCCAGCAGCCCCACTCCGGCAGGGGCTCCTACGGGAGCTTTCTTT. Protein: CASSPTPAGAPTGAFF. This chain joins TRBV4-1 and TRBJ1-1; tentative D call: TRBD1 (6 bases). The germline V gene encodes CDR1 MGHRA and CDR2 YSYEKL. The CDR3 is 16 residues long. V gave up 4 bases and J gave up 10 bases, with 25 bases separating them.

The chain uses TRBV5-1 and TRBJ1-1, with a tentative D call TRBD1 (5 bases). The V and J ends lost 4 bases and 8 bases respectively, with 15 bases between them. CDR3 size: 13 residues. The V gene's germline CDR1 is SGHRS and CDR2 YFSETQ. CDR3 amino acids: CASSSGDRGEAFF. The CDR3 DNA reads TGCGCCAGCAGCAGCGGGGACCGGGGAGAAGCTTTCTTT.

This clone was counted a single time. The V call is TRBV7-8, the J call TRBJ1-6; D is possibly TRBD1 (5 bases). The CDR3 is 16 residues long. Germline V gene lookup returns CDR1 SGHVS and CDR2 FQNEAQ. V dropped 2 bases and J dropped 7 bases, with 15 bases sitting between them. CDR3 DNA: TGTGCCAGCAGCTTAAGCTCCGCGACAGTCAATTCACCCCTCCACTTT. As protein: CASSLSSATVNSPLHF.

Note on this clone: Other DNA sequences in the sample encode the same CDR3. The chain combines TRBV5-6 with TRBJ1-2; D remains ambiguous. V dropped 1 base and J dropped 4 bases, with 5 bases sitting between them. Germline CDR1 is SGHDT and CDR2 is YYEEEE. The CDR3 runs to 12 residues. The CDR3 DNA reads TGTGCCAGCAGCTTGACCGGCTATGGCTACACCTTC. Amino acids: CASSLTGYGYTF.

This clone was seen only once. CDR3 amino acids: CASSEWKPPGELFF. DNA of the CDR3: TGCGCCAGCAGTGAGTGGAAGCCCCCCGGGGAGCTGTTTTTT. The V call is TRBV10-2, the J call TRBJ2-2; no reliable D call. This CDR3 has 14 amino acids. Trimming removed 1 base at V and 6 bases at J, with 9 bases between. Germline CDR1 reads WSHSY; CDR2 reads SAAADI.

Note on this clone: This specimen includes other DNA sequences encoding the same CDR3. The gene calls are TRBV5-1 and TRBJ2-7, with TRBD2 as a possible D gene (6 bases). CDR1 and CDR2 from the germline V gene are SGHRS and YFSETQ. The CDR3 is 15 amino acids. V was trimmed by 0 bases and J by 4 bases, leaving 14 bases between them. CDR3 amino acids: CASSLAGGTSYEQYF. In DNA, the CDR3 is TGCGCCAGCAGCTTGGCCGGGGGAACTTCATACGAGCAGTACTTC.

The J gene is TRBJ2-5, the V gene TRBV27; D unclear. The CDR3 runs 12 residues. Trimming removed 5 bases from V and 0 bases from J, with 4 bases in between. CDR1 and CDR2 (germline): MNHEY, SMNVEV (reference sequence). The CDR3, as DNA: TGTGCCAGCAGTATGAACCAAGAGACCCAGTACTTC. This codes for CASSMNQETQYF.

V and J are TRBV7-9 and TRBJ2-3; D gene unclear. V gave up 2 bases and J gave up 2 bases, with 8 bases separating them. The CDR3 contains 14 residues. Germline V gene lookup returns CDR1 SEHNR and CDR2 FQNEAQ (reference sequence). The CDR3 coding sequence is TGTGCCAGCAGCTTAACTTGGGACACAGATACGCAGTATTTT. It translates to CASSLTWDTDTQYF.

The chain couples TRBV6-1 to TRBJ2-3; D gene uncertain. V was pared by 5 bases and J by 2 bases, with 5 bases between. The CDR3 is 12 residues long. Germline values: CDR1 MNHNS, CDR2 SASEGT. The DNA of the CDR3 is TGTGCCAGCAGTACCCACACAGATACGCAGTATTTT. Amino acids: CASSTHTDTQYF.